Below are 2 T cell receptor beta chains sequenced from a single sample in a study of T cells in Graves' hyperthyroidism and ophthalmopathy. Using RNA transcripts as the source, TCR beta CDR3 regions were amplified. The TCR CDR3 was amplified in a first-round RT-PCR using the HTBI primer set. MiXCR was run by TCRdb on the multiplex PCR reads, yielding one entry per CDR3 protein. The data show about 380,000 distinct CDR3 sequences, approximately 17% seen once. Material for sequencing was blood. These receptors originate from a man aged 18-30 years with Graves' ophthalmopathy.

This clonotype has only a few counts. CDR3 coding DNA: TGTGCCAGCAGTGTTACAGGGGCAGCTGGGAATGAGCAGTTCTTC. As protein: CASSVTGAAGNEQFF. The V call is TRBV9, the J call TRBJ2-1; 7 bases match TRBD1. The germline gives CDR1 SGDLS, CDR2 YYNGEE. The CDR3 is 15 residues long. V lost 5 bases to trimming and J lost 7 bases; unmatched junction nucleotides: 12.

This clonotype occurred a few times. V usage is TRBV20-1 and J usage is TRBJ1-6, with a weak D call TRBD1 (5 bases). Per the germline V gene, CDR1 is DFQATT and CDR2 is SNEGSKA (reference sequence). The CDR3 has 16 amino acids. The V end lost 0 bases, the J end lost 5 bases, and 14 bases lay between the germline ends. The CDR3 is CSARDRGRGDNSPLHF. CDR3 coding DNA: TGCAGTGCTAGAGATCGGGGGAGGGGTGATAATTCACCCCTCCACTTT.